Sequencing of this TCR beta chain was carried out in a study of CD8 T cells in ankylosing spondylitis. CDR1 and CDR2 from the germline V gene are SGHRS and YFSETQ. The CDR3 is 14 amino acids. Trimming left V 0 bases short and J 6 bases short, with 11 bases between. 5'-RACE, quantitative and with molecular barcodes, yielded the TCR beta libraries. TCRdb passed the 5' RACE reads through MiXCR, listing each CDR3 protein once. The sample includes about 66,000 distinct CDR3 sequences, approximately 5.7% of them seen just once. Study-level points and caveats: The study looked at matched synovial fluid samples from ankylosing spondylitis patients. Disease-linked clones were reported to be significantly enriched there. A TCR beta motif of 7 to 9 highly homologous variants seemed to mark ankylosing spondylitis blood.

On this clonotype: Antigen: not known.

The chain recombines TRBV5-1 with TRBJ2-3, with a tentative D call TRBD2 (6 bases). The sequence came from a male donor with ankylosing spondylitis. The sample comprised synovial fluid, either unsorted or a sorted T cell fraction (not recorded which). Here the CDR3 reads CASSLGGVRDTQYF. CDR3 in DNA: TGCGCCAGCAGCTTGGGCGGGGTGCGGGATACGCAGTATTTT.